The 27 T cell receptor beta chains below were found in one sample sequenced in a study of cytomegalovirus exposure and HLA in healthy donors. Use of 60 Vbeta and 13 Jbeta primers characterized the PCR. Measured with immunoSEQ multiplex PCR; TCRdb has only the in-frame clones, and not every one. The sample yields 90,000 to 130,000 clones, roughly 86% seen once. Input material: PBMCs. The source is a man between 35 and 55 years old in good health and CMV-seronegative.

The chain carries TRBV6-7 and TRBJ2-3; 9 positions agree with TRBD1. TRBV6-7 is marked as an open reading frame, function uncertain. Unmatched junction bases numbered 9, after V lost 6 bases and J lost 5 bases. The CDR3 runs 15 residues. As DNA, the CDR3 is TGTGCCAGCAGCCCTGGGGACAGGGTGGGAGATACGCAGTATTTT. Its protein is CASSPGDRVGDTQYF.

DNA of the CDR3: TGCGCCAGCAGCACCCCCGGGACAGGGTCTATGGAGCAGTACTTC. Translation: CASSTPGTGSMEQYF. The chain employs TRBV5-1 and TRBJ2-7, with TRBD1 identical over 9 bases. Germline assignment: CDR1 SGHRS and CDR2 YFSETQ. V lost 4 bases to trimming and J lost 7 bases; unmatched junction nucleotides: 12. This CDR3 spans 15 amino acids.

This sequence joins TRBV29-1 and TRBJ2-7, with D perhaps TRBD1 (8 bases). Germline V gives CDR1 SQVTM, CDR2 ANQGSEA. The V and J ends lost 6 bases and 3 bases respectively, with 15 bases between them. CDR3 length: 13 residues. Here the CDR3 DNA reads TGCAGCGTAGGGGGGGACAGGAGCTACGAGCAGTACTTC. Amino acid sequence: CSVGGDRSYEQYF.

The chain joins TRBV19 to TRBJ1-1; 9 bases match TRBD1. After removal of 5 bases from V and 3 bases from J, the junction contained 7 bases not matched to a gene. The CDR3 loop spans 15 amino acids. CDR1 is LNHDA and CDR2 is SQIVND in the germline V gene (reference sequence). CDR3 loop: CASSWGQGGDTEAFF. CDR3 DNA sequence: TGTGCCAGTAGTTGGGGACAGGGAGGGGACACTGAAGCTTTCTTT.

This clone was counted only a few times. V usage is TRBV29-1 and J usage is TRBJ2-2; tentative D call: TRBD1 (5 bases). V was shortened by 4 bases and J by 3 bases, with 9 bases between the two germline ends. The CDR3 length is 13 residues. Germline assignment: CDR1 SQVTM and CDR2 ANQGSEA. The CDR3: CSVVGDDTGELFF. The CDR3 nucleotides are TGCAGCGTTGTAGGGGATGACACCGGGGAGCTGTTTTTT.

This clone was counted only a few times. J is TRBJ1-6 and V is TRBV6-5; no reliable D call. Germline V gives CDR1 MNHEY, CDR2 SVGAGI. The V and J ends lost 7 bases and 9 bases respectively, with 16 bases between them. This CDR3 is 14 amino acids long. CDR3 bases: TGTGCCAGCACCATTTTAAGAGGGAGTTCACCCCTCCACTTT. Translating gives CASTILRGSSPLHF.

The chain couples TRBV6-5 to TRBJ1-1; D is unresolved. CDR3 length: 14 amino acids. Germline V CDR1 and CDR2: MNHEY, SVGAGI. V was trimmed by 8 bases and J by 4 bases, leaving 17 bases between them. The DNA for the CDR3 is TGTGCCAGCCTTAGGAGCTCCTTCAGCACTGAAGCTTTCTTT. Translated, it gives CASLRSSFSTEAFF.

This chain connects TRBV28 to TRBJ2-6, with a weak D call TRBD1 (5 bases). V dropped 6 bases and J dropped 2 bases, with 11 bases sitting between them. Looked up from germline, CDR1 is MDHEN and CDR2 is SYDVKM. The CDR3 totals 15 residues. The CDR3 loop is CASRQGPAGANVLTF. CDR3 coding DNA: TGTGCCAGCAGGCAGGGCCCAGCTGGGGCCAACGTCCTGACTTTC.

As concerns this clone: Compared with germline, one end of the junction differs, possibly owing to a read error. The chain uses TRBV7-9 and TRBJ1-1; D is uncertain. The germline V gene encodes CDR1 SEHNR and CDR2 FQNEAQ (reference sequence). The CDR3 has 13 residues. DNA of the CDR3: TGTGCCAGCAGCTTAGCCCACCGGTCCGGGGTCGACTTT. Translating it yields CASSLAHRSGVDF.

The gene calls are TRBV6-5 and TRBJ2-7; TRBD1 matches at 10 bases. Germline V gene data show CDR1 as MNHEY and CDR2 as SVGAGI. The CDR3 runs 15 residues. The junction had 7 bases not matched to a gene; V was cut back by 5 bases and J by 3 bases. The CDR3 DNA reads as TGTGCCAGCAGTAAGCCGGGACAGGGGATCTACGAGCAGTACTTC. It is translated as CASSKPGQGIYEQYF.

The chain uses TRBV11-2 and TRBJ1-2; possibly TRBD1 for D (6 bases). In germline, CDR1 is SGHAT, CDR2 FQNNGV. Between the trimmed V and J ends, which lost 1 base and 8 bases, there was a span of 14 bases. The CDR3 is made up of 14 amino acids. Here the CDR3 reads CASSLGGAQGGYTF. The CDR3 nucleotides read TGTGCCAGCAGCTTAGGAGGCGCCCAGGGGGGCTACACCTTC.

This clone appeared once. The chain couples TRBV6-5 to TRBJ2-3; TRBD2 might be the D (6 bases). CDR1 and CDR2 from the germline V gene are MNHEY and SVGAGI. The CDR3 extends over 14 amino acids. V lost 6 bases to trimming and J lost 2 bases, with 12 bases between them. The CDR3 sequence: CASRSEGITDTQYF. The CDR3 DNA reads TGTGCCAGCAGGTCGGAGGGGATCACAGATACGCAGTATTTT.

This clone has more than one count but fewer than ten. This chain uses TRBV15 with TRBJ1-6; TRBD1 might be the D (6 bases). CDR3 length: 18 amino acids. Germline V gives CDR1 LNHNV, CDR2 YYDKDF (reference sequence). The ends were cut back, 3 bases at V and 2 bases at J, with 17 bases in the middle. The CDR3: CATSSPGHQDPYNSPLHF. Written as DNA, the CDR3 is TGTGCCACCAGCAGTCCGGGACACCAAGACCCCTATAATTCACCCCTCCACTTT.

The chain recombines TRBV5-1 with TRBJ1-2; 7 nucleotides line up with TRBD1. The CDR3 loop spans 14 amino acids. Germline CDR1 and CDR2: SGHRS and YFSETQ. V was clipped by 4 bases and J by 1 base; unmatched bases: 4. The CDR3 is CASSPGTVNYGYTF. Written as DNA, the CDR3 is TGCGCCAGCAGCCCTGGGACAGTTAACTATGGCTACACCTTC.

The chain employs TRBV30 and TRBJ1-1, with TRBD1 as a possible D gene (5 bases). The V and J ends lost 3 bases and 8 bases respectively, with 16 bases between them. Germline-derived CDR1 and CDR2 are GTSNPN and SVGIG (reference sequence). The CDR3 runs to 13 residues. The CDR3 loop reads CAWSQSTTVEAFF. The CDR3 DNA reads TGTGCCTGGAGCCAAAGCACGACAGTCGAAGCTTTCTTT.

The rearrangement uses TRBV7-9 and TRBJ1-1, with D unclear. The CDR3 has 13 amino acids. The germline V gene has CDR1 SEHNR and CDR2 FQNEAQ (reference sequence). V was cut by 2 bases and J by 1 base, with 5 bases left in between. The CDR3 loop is CASSLIENTEAFF. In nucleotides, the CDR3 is TGTGCCAGCAGCTTAATAGAGAACACTGAAGCTTTCTTT.

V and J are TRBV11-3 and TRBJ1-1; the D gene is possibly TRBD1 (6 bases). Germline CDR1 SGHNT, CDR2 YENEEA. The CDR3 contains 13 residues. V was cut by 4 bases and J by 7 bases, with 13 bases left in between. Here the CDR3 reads CASSSTGHREAFF. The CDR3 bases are TGTGCCAGCAGCTCGACGGGACACCGTGAAGCTTTCTTT.

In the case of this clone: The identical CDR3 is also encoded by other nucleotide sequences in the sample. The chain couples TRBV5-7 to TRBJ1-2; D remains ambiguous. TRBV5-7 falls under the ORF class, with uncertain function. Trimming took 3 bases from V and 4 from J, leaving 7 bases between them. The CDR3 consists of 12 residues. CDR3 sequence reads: CASSSAGYGYTF. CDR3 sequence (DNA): TGTGCCAGCAGCTCAGCGGGCTATGGCTACACCTTC.

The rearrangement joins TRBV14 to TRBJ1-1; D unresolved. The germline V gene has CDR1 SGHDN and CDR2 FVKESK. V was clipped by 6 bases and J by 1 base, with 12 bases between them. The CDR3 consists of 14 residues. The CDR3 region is CASRQTDRNTEAFF. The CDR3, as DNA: TGTGCCAGCAGGCAAACAGACCGGAACACTGAAGCTTTCTTT.

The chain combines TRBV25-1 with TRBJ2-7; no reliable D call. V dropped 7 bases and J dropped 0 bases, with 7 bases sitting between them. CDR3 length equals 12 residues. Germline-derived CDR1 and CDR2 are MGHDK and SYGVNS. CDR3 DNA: TGTGCCAGCATGGCCACCTCCTACGAGCAGTACTTC. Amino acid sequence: CASMATSYEQYF.

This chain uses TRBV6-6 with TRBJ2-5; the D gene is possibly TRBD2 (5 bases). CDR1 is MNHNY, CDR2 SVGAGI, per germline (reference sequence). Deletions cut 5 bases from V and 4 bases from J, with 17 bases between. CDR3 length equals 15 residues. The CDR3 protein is CASSPLGGSGETQYF. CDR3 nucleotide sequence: TGTGCCAGCAGTCCTCTAGGAGGAAGCGGAGAGACCCAGTACTTC.

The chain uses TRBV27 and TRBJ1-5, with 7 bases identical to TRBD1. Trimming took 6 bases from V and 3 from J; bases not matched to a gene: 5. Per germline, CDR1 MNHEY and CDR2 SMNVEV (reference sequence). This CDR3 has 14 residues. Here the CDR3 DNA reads TGTGCCAGCAGCCGGGACAGCCCCAATCAGCCCCAGCATTTT. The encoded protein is CASSRDSPNQPQHF.

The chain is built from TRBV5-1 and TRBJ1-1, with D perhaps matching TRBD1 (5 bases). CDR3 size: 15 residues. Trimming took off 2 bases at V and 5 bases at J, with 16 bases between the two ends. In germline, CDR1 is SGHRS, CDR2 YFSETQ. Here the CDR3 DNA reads TGCGCCAGCAGCTTCAGGGAATCAAAGGCAACTGAAGCTTTCTTT. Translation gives CASSFRESKATEAFF. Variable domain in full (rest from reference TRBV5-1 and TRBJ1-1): KAGVTQTPRYLIKTRGQQVTLSCSPISGHRSVSWYQQTPGQGLQFLFEYFSETQRNKGNFPGRFSGRQFSNSRSEMNVSTLELGDSALYLCASSFRESKATEAFFGQGTRLTVV.

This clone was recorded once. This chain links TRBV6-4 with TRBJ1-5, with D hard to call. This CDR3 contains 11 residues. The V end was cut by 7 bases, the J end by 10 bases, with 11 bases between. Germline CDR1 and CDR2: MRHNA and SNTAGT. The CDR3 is CASTRLCPQHF. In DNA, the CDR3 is TGTGCCAGCACCCGACTTTGTCCCCAGCATTTT.

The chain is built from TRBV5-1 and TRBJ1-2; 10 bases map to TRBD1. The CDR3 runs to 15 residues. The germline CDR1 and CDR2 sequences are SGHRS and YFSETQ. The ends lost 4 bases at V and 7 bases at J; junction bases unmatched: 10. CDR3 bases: TGCGCCAGCAGCGGGCCCGGACAGGGGGGAATTGGCTACACCTTC. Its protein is CASSGPGQGGIGYTF.

The CDR3 DNA is TGTGCCAGCAGCTTGGGGAGGGCCTGGCGGACAGATACGCAGTATTTT. Amino acids: CASSLGRAWRTDTQYF. The J gene is TRBJ2-3, the V gene TRBV5-4; a weak D match, TRBD2 (6 bases). Trimming shortened V by 0 bases and J by 3 bases, and 14 bases separated the two germline ends. The length of the CDR3 is 16 residues. CDR1 and CDR2 from the germline V gene are SGHNT and YYREEE (reference sequence).

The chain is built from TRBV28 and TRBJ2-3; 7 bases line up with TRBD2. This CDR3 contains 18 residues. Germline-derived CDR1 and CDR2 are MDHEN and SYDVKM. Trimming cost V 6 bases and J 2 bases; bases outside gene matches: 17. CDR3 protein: CASSPVGPLGLLTDTQYF. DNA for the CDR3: TGTGCCAGCAGCCCCGTTGGCCCCCTGGGACTACTCACAGATACGCAGTATTTT.